The next 7 T cell receptor beta chains were all read from a single sample in a study of beta chain features in type 1 diabetes. The study, taken as a whole, reports: Shorter TCRB CDR3s, moderately but significantly so, marked every one of the four CD4+ subsets in Type 1 diabetes patients.

These TCRs' antigens remain unknown. Investigators reverse transcribed all isolated RNA, so they sequenced expressed TCRB transcripts. Here immunoSEQ multiplex PCR was the method, and the copy in TCRdb shows in-frame clones only, minus some. The sample records about 340,000 clones, roughly 13% being singletons. Input material: naive CD4+ T cells from blood. The receptors come from a young woman with type 1 diabetes.

This clone was counted a few times. The rearrangement links TRBV5-4 to TRBJ2-2; D gene unclear. The length of the CDR3 is 14 residues. The germline V gene encodes CDR1 SGHNT and CDR2 YYREEE (reference sequence). The V end lost 0 bases, the J end lost 0 bases, and 3 bases lay between the germline ends. The chain's CDR3 is CASSLVSNTGELFF. The CDR3 DNA follows: TGTGCCAGCAGCTTGGTCTCGAACACCGGGGAGCTGTTTTTT.

This clone was picked up a small number of times. The chain is built from TRBV7-9 and TRBJ2-1; 12 bases align to TRBD2. The V gene end was trimmed by 5 bases and the J gene end by 7 bases; junction bases not matched to a gene: 9. The CDR3 has 16 residues. Per the germline V gene, CDR1 is SEHNR and CDR2 is FQNEAQ (reference sequence). CDR3 sequence reads: CASSAASGRASNEQFF. In DNA form, the CDR3 reads TGTGCCAGCAGCGCCGCTAGCGGGAGGGCCAGTAATGAGCAGTTCTTC.

The chain combines TRBV18 with TRBJ2-5; weak D call: TRBD1 (5 bases). The V gene's germline CDR1 is KGHSH and CDR2 LQKENI. Deletions cut 2 bases from V and 3 bases from J, with 7 bases between. The CDR3 is 13 amino acids. The CDR3, as DNA: TGTGCCAGCTCACCAATGACAGAAGAGACCCAGTACTTC. Translating gives CASSPMTEETQYF.

This clone has just a few counts. The chain combines TRBV18 with TRBJ1-2, with TRBD1 identical over 8 bases. The J segment lost 8 bases and the V segment lost 3 bases, leaving 5 bases of the junction unmatched. This CDR3 is built from 13 residues. Germline V lookup: CDR1 KGHSH, CDR2 LQKENI. The CDR3 loop is CASSPGQGEGYTF. CDR3 nucleotide sequence: TGTGCCAGCTCACCCGGACAGGGTGAGGGCTACACCTTC.

The chain is built from TRBV4-3 and TRBJ2-1; 10 nucleotides align to TRBD2. This CDR3 contains 15 residues. The ends lost 4 bases at V and 7 bases at J; junction bases unmatched: 7. Per the germline V gene, CDR1 is LGHNA and CDR2 is YSLEER. CDR3 bases: TGCGCCAGCAGCCTGCCTAGCGGGAGAGCTAATGAGCAGTTCTTC. This gives the protein CASSLPSGRANEQFF.

The chain carries TRBV6-5 and TRBJ2-7, with no clear D. The V and J ends lost 4 bases and 2 bases respectively, with 6 bases between them. CDR1 is MNHEY and CDR2 is SVGAGI in the germline V gene. This CDR3 is 12 amino acids long. CDR3 nucleotides: TGTGCCAGCAGTTCTCCAGCCTACGAGCAGTACTTC. Protein sequence: CASSSPAYEQYF.

This clone was seen only a few times. J is TRBJ1-1 and V is TRBV18, with 9 bases fitting TRBD1. CDR3 length equals 16 residues. CDR1 and CDR2 (germline): KGHSH, LQKENI. V was clipped by 3 bases and J by 0 bases; unmatched bases: 5. The chain's CDR3 is CASSPGTGRMNTEAFF. CDR3 coding DNA: TGTGCCAGCTCACCGGGGACAGGGCGGATGAACACTGAAGCTTTCTTT.